These 2 T cell receptor beta chains were all obtained from the same sample, sequenced in a study of cytomegalovirus exposure and HLA in healthy donors. Use of 60 Vbeta and 13 Jbeta primers characterized the PCR. Sequencing was performed with immunoSEQ multiplex PCR; in TCRdb, only in-frame clones are kept and a portion is missing. The profile shows about 84,000 clones, around four fifths of them singletons. Material for sequencing was PBMCs. The receptors originated from a male donor in good health and CMV-seropositive.

The rearrangement links TRBV14 to TRBJ2-2; D unresolved. The CDR3 loop spans 13 amino acids. CDR1 is SGHDN, CDR2 FVKESK, per germline. V was trimmed by 1 base and J by 7 bases, leaving 7 bases between them. This chain's CDR3 is CASSQVRVGELFF. In DNA form, the CDR3 reads TGTGCCAGCAGCCAAGTTCGTGTCGGGGAGCTGTTTTTT.

The rearrangement links TRBV19 to TRBJ2-2, with 14 bases aligning to TRBD2. The CDR3 length is 17 residues. Germline V gives CDR1 LNHDA, CDR2 SQIVND (reference sequence). V was clipped by 4 bases and J by 9 bases; unmatched bases: 10. CDR3 loop: CASSSSGTSGSWRELFF. The DNA of the CDR3 is TGTGCCAGTAGTAGCTCCGGGACTAGCGGGAGTTGGAGGGAGCTGTTTTTT. The variable domain in full, with the rest retrieved from reference TRBV19 and TRBJ2-2, is DGGITQSPKYLFRKEGQNVTLSCEQNLNHDAMYWYRQDPGQGLRLIYYSQIVNDFQKGDIAEGYSVSREKKESFPLTVTSAQKNPTAFYLCASSSSGTSGSWRELFFGEGSRLTVL.